This T cell receptor (beta chain) was found in a study of cytomegalovirus exposure and HLA in healthy donors. Study summary: A previous analysis identified about 110 million unique TCR beta sequences derived from roughly 180 million T cells. Early released data had about 85 million unique TCRs, all coming from HLA-typed donors. Study observations and caveats: According to a later analysis, donors in an Asian-associated ancestry cluster reportedly had fewer N-insertions than the roughly 720-donor mean. Associated with cytomegalovirus, according to the listing, were some 180 TCR beta chains.

Turning to this clone: What it binds is not known.

The ends were cut back, 3 bases at V and 0 bases at J, with 12 bases in the middle. CDR3 size: 16 residues. PCR was performed using 60 Vbeta and 13 Jbeta primers. This table comes from immunoSEQ multiplex PCR, and its TCRdb copy is limited to in-frame clones, with some not included. Of approximately 100,000 clones in the sample, 81% are singletons; the top ten hold 2.2%. The source of this sequence is a woman aged 25 to 39 in good health and CMV-seronegative. The genes are TRBV6-7 and TRBJ1-3, with unresolved D. TRBV6-7 belongs to the ORF category, with a function that is uncertain. The sequencing input was PBMCs. This CDR3 reads CASSYTGVTSGNTIYF. CDR3 sequence (DNA): TGTGCCAGCAGTTATACCGGGGTAACCTCTGGAAACACCATATATTTT.